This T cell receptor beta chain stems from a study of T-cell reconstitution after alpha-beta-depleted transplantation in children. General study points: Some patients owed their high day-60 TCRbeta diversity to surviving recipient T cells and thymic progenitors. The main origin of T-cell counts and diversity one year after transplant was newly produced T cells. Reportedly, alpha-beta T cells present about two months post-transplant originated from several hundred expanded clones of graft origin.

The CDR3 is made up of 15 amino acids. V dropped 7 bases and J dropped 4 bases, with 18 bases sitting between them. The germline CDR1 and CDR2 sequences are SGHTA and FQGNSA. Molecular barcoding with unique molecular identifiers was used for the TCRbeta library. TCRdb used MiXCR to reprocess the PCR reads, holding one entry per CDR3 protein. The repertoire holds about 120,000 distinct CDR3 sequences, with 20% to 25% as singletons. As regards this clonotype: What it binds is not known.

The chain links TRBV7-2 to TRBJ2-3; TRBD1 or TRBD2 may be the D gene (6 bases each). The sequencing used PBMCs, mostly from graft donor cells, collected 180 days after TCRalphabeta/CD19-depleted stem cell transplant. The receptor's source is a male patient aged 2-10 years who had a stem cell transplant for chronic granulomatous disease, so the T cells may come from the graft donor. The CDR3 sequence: CASTRGPASADTQYF. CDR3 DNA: TGTGCCAGCACCCGGGGGCCCGCTAGCGCAGATACGCAGTATTTT.